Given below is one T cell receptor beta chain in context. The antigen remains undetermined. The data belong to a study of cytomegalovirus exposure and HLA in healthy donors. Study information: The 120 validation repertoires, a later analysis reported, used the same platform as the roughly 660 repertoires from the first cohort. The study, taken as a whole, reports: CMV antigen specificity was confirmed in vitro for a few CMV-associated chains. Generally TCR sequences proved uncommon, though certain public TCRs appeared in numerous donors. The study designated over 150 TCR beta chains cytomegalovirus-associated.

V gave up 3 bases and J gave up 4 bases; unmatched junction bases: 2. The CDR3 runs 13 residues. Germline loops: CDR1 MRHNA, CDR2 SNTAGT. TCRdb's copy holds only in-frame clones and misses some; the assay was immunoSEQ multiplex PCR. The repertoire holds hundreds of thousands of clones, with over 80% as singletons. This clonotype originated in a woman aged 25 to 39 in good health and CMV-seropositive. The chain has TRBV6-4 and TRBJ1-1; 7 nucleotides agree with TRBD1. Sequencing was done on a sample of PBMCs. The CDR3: CASSEAGGTEAFF. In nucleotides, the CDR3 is TGTGCCAGCAGTGAGGCAGGGGGCACTGAAGCTTTCTTT.